The rows below give T cell receptor beta chains drawn from one sample of a study of T-cell memory formation after mild COVID-19. Via MiXCR, TCRdb re-called the 5' RACE reads, giving one row per CDR3 protein. This table has some 350,000 distinct CDR3 sequences, 10% to 15% appearing once. The specimen sequenced was PBMCs or a T cell subset sorted from them (not recorded which). These receptors were collected from a young man who had mild COVID-19 (a few samples of this study predate the infection). Cell type and time point are not known. Both conserved end residues are part of each CDR3. The order of the fields is D gene, clone size, J gene, V gene, CDR3 protein. A D gene is named only where the DNA matches it firmly. Some rows mark clone size as missing; the rest say once, few, many or name a class of expanded clone.

>.|.|TRBJ2-5|TRBV5-5
CASSLMPNQETQYF
>TRBD2|.|TRBJ2-7|TRBV7-9
CASSLTIAGGLSSYEQYF
>TRBD1|few|TRBJ2-5|TRBV6-2/TRBV6-3
CATGRGRVETQYF
>TRBD1|few|TRBJ1-4|TRBV6-6
CASSSARDREGKLFF
>.|.|TRBJ1-2|TRBV6-5
CDYRDDYGYTF
>.|few|TRBJ2-7|TRBV7-2
CASSLERRAAKYF
>TRBD1|.|TRBJ1-2|TRBV3-1
CASSLSGTGGGYTF
>.|.|TRBJ1-5|TRBV4-3
CASSPSGGGWNQPQHF
>TRBD1|few|TRBJ1-5|TRBV12-3/TRBV12-4
CASSPGDRGLPGNQPQHF
>.|.|TRBJ2-2|TRBV30
CAWRRSQGSGELFF
>.|few|TRBJ2-5|TRBV11-2
CASSPRGVETQYF
>.|.|TRBJ2-3|TRBV20-1
CSARFPQADTQYF
>.|many|TRBJ1-6|TRBV12-3/TRBV12-4
CASSLNSPLHF
>TRBD1|.|TRBJ2-5|TRBV5-1
CASSAPGTEETQYF
>TRBD2|.|TRBJ2-5|TRBV4-2
CASSHRTTSGYQETQYF
>.|.|TRBJ1-2|TRBV4-1
CASSQDYGADYGYTF
>TRBD2|.|TRBJ2-3|TRBV7-7
CASSPGTSGGANTQYF
>.|few|TRBJ1-5|TRBV5-4
CASSFWGLRQPQHF
>.|few|TRBJ2-6|TRBV20-1
CSAPLLRGTGANVLTF
>TRBD2|many|TRBJ2-1|TRBV4-2
CASSQGGGGLNEQFF
>.|many|TRBJ2-7|TRBV29-1
CSVEEMRGGYEQYF
>.|.|TRBJ2-1|TRBV12-3/TRBV12-4
CASSLGLPSEQFF
>TRBD2|.|TRBJ2-5|TRBV20-1
CSAWGLAGGSRQAKETQYF
>TRBD1|few|TRBJ2-2|TRBV18
CASSFGTGMIAGELFF
>.|many|TRBJ2-3|TRBV12-3/TRBV12-4
CASSLSPGDFYTQYF
>.|.|TRBJ1-3|TRBV6-1
CASGTDGNTIYF
>.|.|TRBJ2-3|TRBV29-1
CSVRTNTQYF
>TRBD2|few|TRBJ2-1|TRBV15
CATSRERGSYNEQFF
>.|many|TRBJ2-1|TRBV4-3
CASSPGSSSYNEQFF
>.|.|TRBJ2-3|TRBV7-2
CASSFREPDTQYF
>.|.|TRBJ1-1|TRBV6-1
CASRTSAPTEAFF
>TRBD2|.|TRBJ2-3|TRBV9
CASSSRTSGGLADTQYF
>.|few|TRBJ1-1|TRBV11-2
CASSSLRGLGTEAFF
>.|.|TRBJ2-3|TRBV13
CASSSDAVGSQYF
>.|few|TRBJ1-3|TRBV5-4
CASSLLSYVEGENTIYF
>.|.|TRBJ2-4|TRBV20-1
CSAEDRGAKNIQYF
>.|many|TRBJ2-5|TRBV12-3/TRBV12-4
CASIPPGSGTQYF
>.|.|TRBJ2-7|TRBV3-1
CASSQDFGGSSYEQYF
>.|.|TRBJ2-3|TRBV4-2
CASSQGPAGKGSKDTQYF
>.|few|TRBJ2-2|TRBV29-1
CSVGFGGRELFF
>.|.|TRBJ1-5|TRBV12-3/TRBV12-4
CASSLRGGHQPQQF
>.|few|TRBJ1-5|TRBV19
CASSGTVNQPQHF
>TRBD2|many|TRBJ2-1|TRBV27
CASSALAGGGNEQFF
>.|.|TRBJ1-1|TRBV18
CASSQIQEASGTEAFF
>.|few|TRBJ2-5|TRBV7-2
CASSFALAQYF
>.|.|TRBJ1-3|TRBV4-1
CASSQVPGFGNTIYF
>TRBD1|.|TRBJ2-1|TRBV24-1
CATSRSGTGGSEQFF
>.|.|TRBJ2-1|TRBV20-1
CSARTLREQFF
>.|.|TRBJ1-5|TRBV7-8
CASSSSGPQPQHF
>TRBD1|.|TRBJ1-4|TRBV7-2
CASSRTGDRRGKLFF